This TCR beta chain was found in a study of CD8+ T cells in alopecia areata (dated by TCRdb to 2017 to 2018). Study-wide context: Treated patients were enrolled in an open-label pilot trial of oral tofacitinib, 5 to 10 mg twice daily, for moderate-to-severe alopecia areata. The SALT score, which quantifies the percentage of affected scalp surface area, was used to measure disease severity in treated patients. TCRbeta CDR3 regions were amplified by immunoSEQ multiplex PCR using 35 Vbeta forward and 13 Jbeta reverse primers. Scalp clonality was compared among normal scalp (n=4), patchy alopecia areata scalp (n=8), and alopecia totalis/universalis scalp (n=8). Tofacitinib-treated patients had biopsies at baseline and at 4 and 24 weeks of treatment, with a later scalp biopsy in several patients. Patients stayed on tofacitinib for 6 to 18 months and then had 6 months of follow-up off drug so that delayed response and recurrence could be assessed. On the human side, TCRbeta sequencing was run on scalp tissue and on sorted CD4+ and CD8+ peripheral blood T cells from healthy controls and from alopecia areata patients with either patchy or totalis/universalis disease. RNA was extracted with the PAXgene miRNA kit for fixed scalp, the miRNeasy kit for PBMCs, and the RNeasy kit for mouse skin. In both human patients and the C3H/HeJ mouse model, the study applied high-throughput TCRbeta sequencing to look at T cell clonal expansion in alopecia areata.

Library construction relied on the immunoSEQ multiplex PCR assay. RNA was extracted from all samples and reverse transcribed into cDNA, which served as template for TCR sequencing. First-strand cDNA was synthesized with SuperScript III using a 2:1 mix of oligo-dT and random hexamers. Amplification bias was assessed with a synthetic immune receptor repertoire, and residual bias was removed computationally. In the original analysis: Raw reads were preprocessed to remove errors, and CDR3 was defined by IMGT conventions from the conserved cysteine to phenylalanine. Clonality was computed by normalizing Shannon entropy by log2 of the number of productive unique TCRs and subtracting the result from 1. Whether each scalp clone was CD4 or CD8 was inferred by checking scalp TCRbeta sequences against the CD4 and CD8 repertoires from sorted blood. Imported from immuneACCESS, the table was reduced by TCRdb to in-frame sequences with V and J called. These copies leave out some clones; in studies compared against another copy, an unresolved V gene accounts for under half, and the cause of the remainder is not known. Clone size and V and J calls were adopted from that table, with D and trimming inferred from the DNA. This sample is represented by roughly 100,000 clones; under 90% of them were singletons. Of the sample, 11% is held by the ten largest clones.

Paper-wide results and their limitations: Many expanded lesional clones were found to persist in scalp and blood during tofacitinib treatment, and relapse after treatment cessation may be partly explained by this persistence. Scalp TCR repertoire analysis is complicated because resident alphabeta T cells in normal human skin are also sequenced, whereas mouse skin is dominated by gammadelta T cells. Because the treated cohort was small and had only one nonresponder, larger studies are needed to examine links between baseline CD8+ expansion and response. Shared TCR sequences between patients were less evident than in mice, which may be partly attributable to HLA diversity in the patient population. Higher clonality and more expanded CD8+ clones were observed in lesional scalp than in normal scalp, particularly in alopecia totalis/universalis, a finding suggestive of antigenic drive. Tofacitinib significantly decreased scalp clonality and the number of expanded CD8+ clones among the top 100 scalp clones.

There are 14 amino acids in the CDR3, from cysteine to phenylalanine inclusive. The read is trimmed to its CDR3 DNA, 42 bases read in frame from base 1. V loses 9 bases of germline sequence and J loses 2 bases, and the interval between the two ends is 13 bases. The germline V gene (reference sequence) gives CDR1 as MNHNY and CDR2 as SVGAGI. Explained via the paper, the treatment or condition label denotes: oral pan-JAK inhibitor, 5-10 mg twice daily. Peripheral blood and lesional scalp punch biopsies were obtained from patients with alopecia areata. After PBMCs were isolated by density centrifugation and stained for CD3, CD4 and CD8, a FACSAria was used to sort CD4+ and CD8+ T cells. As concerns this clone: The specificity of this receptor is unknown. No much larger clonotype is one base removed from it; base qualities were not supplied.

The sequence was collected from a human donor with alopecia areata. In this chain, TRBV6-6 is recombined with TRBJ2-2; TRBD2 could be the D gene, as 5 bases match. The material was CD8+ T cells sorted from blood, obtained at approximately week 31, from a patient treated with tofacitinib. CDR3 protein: CASITGENTGELFF. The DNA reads TGTGCCAGTATTACCGGGGAAAACACCGGGGAGCTGTTTTTT.